These T cell receptor beta chains were read from a single sample in a study of CD8 T cells in Susac syndrome. TCRdb itself ran the immunoSEQ multiplex PCR reads through MiXCR, one entry per CDR3 protein. The sample lists under 550,000 distinct CDR3 sequences; around 85% were seen once. Sequencing used CD8+ T cells from PBMCs. These receptors all stem from a human donor with multiple sclerosis. CDR3s include the opening cysteine and the closing phenylalanine or tryptophan. A D gene is named only where the DNA matches it firmly. For some rows the clone size is stated as once, few or many, or as a class when expanded; others skip it.

TGTGCCAGCAGCCCCATCAGCGGGGGCGTCAAAGAGACCCAGTACTTC CASSPISGGVKETQYF TRBD2 TRBV7-2 16 few TRBJ2-5
TGTGCCAGCAGTGAAATTTTGGGTGAAGCTTTCTTT CASSEILGEAFF NA TRBV2 12 NA TRBJ1-1
TGCGCCAGCAGCCAAGAGGCGGCAGGGACCGGGGAGCTGTTTTTT CASSQEAAGTGELFF NA TRBV4-1 15 NA TRBJ2-2
TGCGCCAGCAGCTTGCGGGGGGCAGTGCAAGAGACCCAGTACTTC CASSLRGAVQETQYF NA TRBV5-1 15 NA TRBJ2-5
TGTGCCAGCAGCTTAGATCGGGTAGCTGTAAGGGATACGCAGTATTTT CASSLDRVAVRDTQYF NA TRBV7-9 16 NA TRBJ2-3
TGTGCCAGCAGCCCCTGGATGGACTCCTACGAGCAGTACTTC CASSPWMDSYEQYF NA TRBV9 14 NA TRBJ2-7
TGTGCCAGCAGACCTAGCGGACACAATGAGCAGTTCTTC CASRPSGHNEQFF TRBD2 TRBV27 13 NA TRBJ2-1
TGTGCCAGCAGCGGGGGGAACCCCCTGCGTGGGAACACTGAAGCTTTCTTT CASSGGNPLRGNTEAFF NA TRBV7-9 17 NA TRBJ1-1
TGTGCCAGCAGTTATACCGGGATGAACACTGAAGCTTTCTTT CASSYTGMNTEAFF NA TRBV6-5 14 few TRBJ1-1
TGTGCCAGCAGCCCGTGGGGGAGCGTCCACGAGCAGTACTTC CASSPWGSVHEQYF NA TRBV7-2 14 NA TRBJ2-7
TGTGCCAGCAGTCCAGGGGTTTTTGAGGTAGAAGCTTTCTTT CASSPGVFEVEAFF NA TRBV27 14 NA TRBJ1-1
TGTGCCAGCAGTGAAGGGAGTCTTAACTATGGCTACACCTTC CASSEGSLNYGYTF NA TRBV27 14 NA TRBJ1-2
TGTGCCAGCAGCTTCGAACACGGGACAACTAACTATGGCTACACCTTC CASSFEHGTTNYGYTF NA TRBV4-2 16 NA TRBJ1-2
TGCGCCAGCAGCCAAGATCGGGCTGGCATGAACACTGAAGCTTTCTTT CASSQDRAGMNTEAFF NA TRBV4-1 16 NA TRBJ1-1
TGTGCCAGCAGTCCCACCACGGGAGTAGTGGAGACCCAGTACTTC CASSPTTGVVETQYF NA TRBV27 15 NA TRBJ2-5
TGTGCCAGCAGTTTCGAGGGGGCTCCCTACGAGCAGTACTTC CASSFEGAPYEQYF TRBD1 TRBV28 14 NA TRBJ2-7
TGCAGTGCGATCCTAGCGGGAGGGCCTAGCTACAATGAGCAGTTCTTC CSAILAGGPSYNEQFF TRBD2 TRBV20-1 16 NA TRBJ2-1
TGTGCCACCAGGGACAGAGTGAACACTGAAGCTTTCTTT CATRDRVNTEAFF NA TRBV24-1 13 NA TRBJ1-1
TGTGCCAGCAGTGAGGAAGACACTGAAGCTTTCTTT CASSEEDTEAFF NA TRBV2 12 once TRBJ1-1
TGTGCCAGCAGCCCTAATGTCGATCCTGGAAACACCATATATTTT CASSPNVDPGNTIYF NA TRBV7-6 15 NA TRBJ1-3
TGTGCCAGCAGTGATTCCCCCGGGGACTACGAGCAGTACTTC CASSDSPGDYEQYF NA TRBV2 14 once TRBJ2-7
TGTGCCAGCAGCTACGGTATAATGGACGGCTACCAAGAGACCCAGTACTTC CASSYGIMDGYQETQYF NA TRBV5-4 17 few TRBJ2-5
TGTGCCAGCAGCTTGGACTTCTCCTACGAGCAGTACTTC CASSLDFSYEQYF NA TRBV5-4 13 NA TRBJ2-7
TGTGCCAGCAGTTACGTCCAAGACAGTCATAGCAATCAGCCCCAGCATTTT CASSYVQDSHSNQPQHF NA TRBV6-5 17 NA TRBJ1-5
TGTGCCAGCAGCTTAGAGGGGGCGAGTTCCGGGGAGCTGTTTTTT CASSLEGASSGELFF TRBD1 TRBV13 15 once TRBJ2-2
TGTGCCAGCAGCTTAGGTAGCGGGAGGGCCAACGAGCAGTACTTC CASSLGSGRANEQYF TRBD2 TRBV7-6 15 NA TRBJ2-7
TGCAGTGCTAGAGATCAAGGACCGTGGGGGAACAATGAGCAGTTCTTC CSARDQGPWGNNEQFF NA TRBV20-1 16 NA TRBJ2-1
TGTGCCAGCAGCTTATACACGACAGGGGGCCCCGGCCTAACCAAAAACATTCAGTACTTC CASSLYTTGGPGLTKNIQYF TRBD1 TRBV7-8 20 NA TRBJ2-4
TGCGCCAGCAGCCAAGATTTACTTGACACTGAAGCTTTCTTT CASSQDLLDTEAFF NA TRBV4-1 14 once TRBJ1-1
TGTGCCAGCAGCTCCGGGACAGCCTCTATGAACACTGAAGCTTTCTTT CASSSGTASMNTEAFF TRBD1 TRBV5-4 16 NA TRBJ1-1
TGTGCCACCGCATCTGGCGGGAGGGCCGGGGAGCAGTTCTTC CATASGGRAGEQFF TRBD2 TRBV24-1 14 NA TRBJ2-1
TGTGCCAGCAGTCCATCTTTATACAATGAGCAGTTCTTC CASSPSLYNEQFF NA TRBV28 13 NA TRBJ2-1
TGTGCCAGCAGCTTGGCAGCGGCTTACACTGAAGCTTTTTTT CASSLAAAYTEAFF NA TRBV5-4 14 once TRBJ1-1
TGTGCCAGCAGCCAAGGAGCCGTCGGGTTGGTTGGAAACATTCAGTACTTC CASSQGAVGLVGNIQYF NA TRBV3-1 17 NA TRBJ2-4
TGTGCCAGCAGTCCCAACCAGGGCGGCAACACAGATACGCAGTATTTT CASSPNQGGNTDTQYF NA TRBV27 16 few TRBJ2-3
TGTGCCAGCAGTGCAGGGGGGGCTTATGGCTACACCTTC CASSAGGAYGYTF TRBD1 TRBV25-1 13 NA TRBJ1-2
TGCGCCAGCAGTCATACGGTGAACACTGAAGCTTTCTTT CASSHTVNTEAFF NA TRBV4-1 13 NA TRBJ1-1
TGTGCCAGCCAAACAGGGAACACTGAAGCTTTCTTT CASQTGNTEAFF NA TRBV19 12 NA TRBJ1-1
TGCAGTGCCGGGAGCACTGAAGCTTTCTTT CSAGSTEAFF NA TRBV20-1 10 NA TRBJ1-1
TGCGCCAGCAGCCAAGAGGGGATAGACACCGGGGAGCTGTTTTTT CASSQEGIDTGELFF NA TRBV4-1 15 NA TRBJ2-2
TGTGCCAGCAGCTACCCGACAGGCGAAGCTTTCTTT CASSYPTGEAFF NA TRBV27 12 once TRBJ1-1
TGCGCCAGCAGCAACCCGGTGACAACCTCGGACACCGGGGAGCTGTTTTTT CASSNPVTTSDTGELFF NA TRBV5-1 17 NA TRBJ2-2
TGTGCCAGCAGTGGCGGACAGATGAACACTGAAGCTTTCTTT CASSGGQMNTEAFF NA TRBV27 14 NA TRBJ1-1
TGTGCCAGCAGTCCTCGACTTAACAATCAGCCCCAGCATTTT CASSPRLNNQPQHF NA TRBV6-5 14 NA TRBJ1-5
TGTGCCAGCAGTCGGCGGACAGGGCCGACAACAGATACGCAGTATTTT CASSRRTGPTTDTQYF TRBD1 TRBV27 16 NA TRBJ2-3
TGTGCCAGCAGCCACGCCGACAGGCTGAACACTGAAGCTTTCTTT CASSHADRLNTEAFF NA TRBV3-1 15 NA TRBJ1-1
TGTGCCAGCAGTCCGCGGACAGGGGCCCACCTGCCCCAGCATTTT CASSPRTGAHLPQHF TRBD1 TRBV27 15 NA TRBJ1-5